This T cell receptor beta chain was found in a study of T cells in localized non-small cell lung cancer. Study-wide findings and caveats: A median around 57 of the top 100 tumor clones appeared in adjacent lung. Compared with tumor, uninvolved adjacent lung displayed greater T cell clonality, ranking highest overall.

V shed 2 bases and J shed 0 bases, with 9 bases lying between them. Germline CDR1 SGHTS, CDR2 YDEGEE. CDR3 size: 15 residues. TCRdb's copy holds only in-frame clones and misses some; the assay was immunoSEQ multiplex PCR. The data show about 31,000 clones, 85% to 95% seen once. A remark on this clone: Antigen specificity is unknown.

The receptor was derived from a woman aged 35 to 75 with stage I lung adenocarcinoma. The chain uses TRBV5-8 and TRBJ2-1; no definite D call. Sequenced here: peripheral blood, sampled before any cancer treatment. The CDR3, as DNA: TGTGCCAGCAGCTTACACAGAGACTCCTACAATGAGCAGTTCTTC. Amino acid sequence: CASSLHRDSYNEQFF.